The 16 T cell receptor beta chains below were found in one sample sequenced in a study of T cell changes during pregnancy in multiple sclerosis. The protocol was immunoSEQ multiplex PCR, while the TCRdb copy is restricted to in-frame clones and leaves out a portion. In the table there are about 34,000 clones, about nine tenths of which are singletons. Material: CD8+ T cells from peripheral blood mononuclear cells, obtained after pregnancy. The receptors derive from a female donor with multiple sclerosis, enrolled in a pregnancy study.

This sequence joins TRBV4-1 and TRBJ1-4, with TRBD1 identical over 8 bases. V lost 1 base to trimming and J lost 7 bases; unmatched junction nucleotides: 8. Germline lookup yields CDR1 MGHRA and CDR2 YSYEKL. The CDR3 has 16 residues. The chain's CDR3 is CASSQVRQGWGEKLFF. The DNA of the CDR3 is TGCGCCAGCAGCCAAGTGAGACAGGGGTGGGGTGAAAAACTGTTTTTT.

CDR3 loop: CASRSGQGARNEQFF. The DNA for the CDR3 is TGTGCCAGCAGGTCGGGACAGGGGGCGCGCAATGAGCAGTTCTTC. The chain combines TRBV28 with TRBJ2-1; 12 bases match TRBD1. The CDR3 is 15 amino acids. The germline gives CDR1 MDHEN, CDR2 SYDVKM. After removal of 6 bases from V and 6 bases from J, the junction contained 6 bases not matched to a gene.

This chain links TRBV9 with TRBJ2-2; TRBD1 might be the D (6 bases). The germline V gene encodes CDR1 SGDLS and CDR2 YYNGEE. Trimming left V 0 bases short and J 5 bases short, with 8 bases between. The CDR3 sequence is 14 residues long. The CDR3 DNA is TGTGCCAGCAGCGTAGGAGGGGGTACCGGGGAGCTGTTTTTT. This sequence encodes CASSVGGGTGELFF. Using reference TRBV9 and TRBJ2-2 for the parts outside the CDR3, the full variable domain is DSGVTQTPKHLITATGQRVTLRCSPRSGDLSVYWYQQSLDQGLQFLIQYYNGEERAKGNILERFSAQQFPDLHSELNLSSLELGDSALYFCASSVGGGTGELFFGEGSRLTVL.

A word on this clone: Only one base separates this from a far larger clonotype, so it likely reflects a read error. The chain joins TRBV6-5 to TRBJ2-3; TRBD2 matches 8 bases. Germline CDR1 and CDR2: MNHEY and SVGAGI. The CDR3 runs 14 residues. The V segment lost 5 bases and the J segment 1 base; nucleotides outside the gene matches: 2. The CDR3, as DNA: TGTGCCAGCAGTCAAGCGGGGGGCACAGATACGCAGTATTTT. This translates into CASSQAGGTDTQYF.

This chain's CDR3 is CACPRRGTNTEAFF. In nucleotides, the CDR3 is TGTGCCTGCCCGAGGAGGGGAACGAACACTGAAGCTTTCTTT. The V and J genes are TRBV30 and TRBJ1-1; possibly TRBD1 for D (5 bases). V was trimmed by 6 bases and J by 1 base, leaving 15 bases between them. Per the germline V gene, CDR1 is GTSNPN and CDR2 is SVGIG (reference sequence). The CDR3 loop spans 14 amino acids.

The CDR3 DNA reads TGTGCCAGCAATAAGGGGGCGGAAAATTCACCCCTCCACTTT. Protein sequence: CASNKGAENSPLHF. The chain is built from TRBV2 and TRBJ1-6; 7 bases align to TRBD1. Germline V gives CDR1 SNHLY, CDR2 FYNNEI. With V trimmed by 7 bases and J by 7 bases, 7 bases remained unmatched. The CDR3 is 14 residues long.

The chain joins TRBV6-6 to TRBJ1-2; perhaps TRBD1 as D (5 bases). V lost 0 bases to trimming and J lost 8 bases, with 10 bases between them. Germline values: CDR1 MNHNY, CDR2 SVGAGI (reference sequence). This CDR3 spans 13 amino acids. The CDR3: CASSYSGGDGYTF. CDR3 nucleotides: TGTGCCAGCAGTTACTCCGGGGGTGACGGCTACACCTTC.

The chain combines TRBV5-4 with TRBJ1-4; the D gene is possibly TRBD1 (6 bases). Trimming removed 7 bases at V and 7 bases at J, with 20 bases between. The germline V gene encodes CDR1 SGHNT and CDR2 YYREEE (reference sequence). The CDR3 consists of 15 residues. CDR3 nucleotides: TGTGCCAGCCTACTTACAGGGCCTTTGTGTGAAAAACTGTTTTTT. Translating it yields CASLLTGPLCEKLFF. The entire variable domain, with the rest obtained from reference TRBV5-4 and TRBJ1-4, is as follows: ETGVTQSPTHLIKTRGQQVTLRCSSQSGHNTVSWYQQALGQGPQFIFQYYREEENGRGNFPPRFSGLQFPNYSSELNVNALELDDSALYLCASLLTGPLCEKLFFGSGTQLSVL.

The sample holds one count of this clone. The J gene is TRBJ2-5, the V gene TRBV5-4, with 9 bases aligning to TRBD2. The CDR3 runs 15 residues. Germline CDR1 SGHNT, CDR2 YYREEE (reference sequence). Trimming at V came to 2 bases and at J to 1 base, leaving 3 bases not matched to a gene. CDR3: CASSLTSGPQETQYF. The CDR3 DNA is TGTGCCAGCAGCTTAACTAGCGGGCCCCAAGAGACCCAGTACTTC.

This clone is labeled medium-sized. This rearrangement joins TRBV6-4 to TRBJ2-2; 7 nucleotides line up with TRBD1. The germline CDR1 and CDR2 sequences are MRHNA and SNTAGT. This CDR3 region has 14 residues. V trimming: 4 bases; J trimming: 3 bases; junction bases outside the gene matches: 2. The CDR3 region has the DNA TGTGCCAGCAGTGGAGACAGGGACACCGGGGAGCTGTTTTTT. Its protein is CASSGDRDTGELFF.

The chain carries TRBV27 and TRBJ1-2; 8 bases match TRBD1. The CDR3 covers 14 residues. V was clipped by 5 bases and J by 8 bases; unmatched bases: 10. Germline V gives CDR1 MNHEY, CDR2 SMNVEV (reference sequence). CDR3 sequence reads: CASSAQGGVGGYTF. The DNA for the CDR3 is TGTGCCAGCAGTGCACAGGGGGGGGTAGGGGGCTACACCTTC.

The rearrangement links TRBV9 to TRBJ2-5; TRBD2 might be the D (6 bases). Trimming removed 0 bases at V and 5 bases at J, with 14 bases between. This CDR3 contains 15 residues. Germline values: CDR1 SGDLS, CDR2 YYNGEE. The CDR3 nucleotides are TGTGCCAGCAGCGTAGAGGGCGGGGTTCAGGAGACCCAGTACTTC. Residues: CASSVEGGVQETQYF.

This clone has only one observation. The CDR3 sequence: CASSQDQGGNTEAFF. CDR3 nucleotide sequence: TGCGCCAGCAGCCAAGATCAGGGGGGTAACACTGAAGCTTTCTTT. The gene calls are TRBV4-3 and TRBJ1-1, with TRBD1 identical over 7 bases. The germline V gene encodes CDR1 LGHNA and CDR2 YSLEER. V trimming: 0 bases; J trimming: 2 bases; junction bases outside the gene matches: 3. This CDR3 has 15 amino acids.

V is TRBV7-6 and J is TRBJ2-3, with 8 bases lining up with TRBD2. Germline CDR1 is SGHVS and CDR2 is FNYEAQ. Unmatched junction bases numbered 8, after V lost 5 bases and J lost 1 base. The CDR3 has 16 amino acids. The CDR3 loop reads CASSPEAGGGTDTQYF. The DNA for the CDR3 is TGTGCCAGCAGCCCAGAGGCGGGGGGCGGCACAGATACGCAGTATTTT.

The rearrangement uses TRBV7-9 and TRBJ1-5; 8 positions match TRBD1. The junction had 19 bases not matched to a gene; V was cut back by 3 bases and J by 6 bases. This CDR3 spans 19 amino acids. The germline gives CDR1 SEHNR, CDR2 FQNEAQ (reference sequence). The CDR3 reads CASSFSSTGDGLLTQPQHF. DNA of the CDR3: TGTGCCAGCAGCTTTTCGTCGACAGGGGATGGCCTTTTAACTCAGCCCCAGCATTTT.

The rearrangement joins TRBV4-2 to TRBJ2-7, with 8 positions matching TRBD2. This CDR3 has 15 residues. V lost 0 bases and J lost 0; bases outside the gene matches: 1. Germline CDR1 and CDR2: LGHNA and YNFKEQ. CDR3 loop: CASSQESGSSYEQYF. The CDR3 DNA follows: TGTGCCAGCAGCCAAGAAAGCGGGAGCTCCTACGAGCAGTACTTC.